Presented here are 14 T cell receptor beta chains from one specimen sequenced in a study of shared clonotypes between healthy human individuals. Naive CD8 cells lacked CD45RO, underwent positive selection for CCR7 and left out terminally differentiated effector memory CD45RA+ cells. The data were produced by immunoSEQ multiplex PCR, yet TCRdb's version contains in-frame clones alone and is incomplete. The sample lists about 2,100,000 clones, about 92% seen once, with under 2% in the top ten. The specimen was naive CD8+ T cells from PBMCs. Receptors originate from a man younger than 35 in good health. Some clones in this sample may be carry-over from other donors' samples.

This clone was detected only once. This chain connects TRBV27 to TRBJ1-2, with TRBD1 identical over 12 bases. This CDR3 is built from 14 residues. The V segment lost 5 bases and the J segment 5 bases; nucleotides outside the gene matches: 3. Germline V gives CDR1 MNHEY, CDR2 SMNVEV (reference sequence). CDR3 nucleotides: TGTGCCAGCAGTACGGGACAGGGGGCTTATGGCTACACCTTC. It is translated as CASSTGQGAYGYTF.

In its sample, this clone was seen once. The rearrangement uses TRBV5-6 and TRBJ2-7, with D perhaps matching TRBD1 (5 bases). In germline, CDR1 is SGHDT, CDR2 YYEEEE. The ends were cut back, 4 bases at V and 2 bases at J, with 13 bases in the middle. The CDR3 runs 14 residues. CDR3 protein: CASSTQQGTYEQYF. CDR3 in DNA: TGTGCCAGCAGCACCCAGCAGGGCACCTACGAGCAGTACTTC.

The rearrangement joins TRBV13 to TRBJ2-7; TRBD2 aligns across 7 bases. Germline CDR1 and CDR2: PRHDT and FYEKMQ (reference sequence). V shed 3 bases and J 7 bases; nucleotides not matched to a gene: 3. CDR3 length: 12 residues. CDR3 sequence (DNA): TGTGCCAGCAGCTTTGGGGGAGGGGAGCAGTACTTC. The encoded protein is CASSFGGGEQYF.

The rearrangement uses TRBV9 and TRBJ2-4; tentatively, D is TRBD1 (5 bases). The CDR3 contains 17 residues. Germline CDR1 and CDR2: SGDLS and YYNGEE. Trimming stripped 0 bases from V and 0 bases from J, with 13 bases between. CDR3 in amino acids: CASSVGTGELAKNIQYF. In DNA form, the CDR3 reads TGTGCCAGCAGCGTAGGAACAGGAGAACTAGCCAAAAACATTCAGTACTTC.

This chain connects TRBV7-8 to TRBJ2-7; D perhaps matches TRBD2 (6 bases). Deletions cut 0 bases from V and 2 bases from J, with 11 bases between. The CDR3 contains 15 residues. CDR1 and CDR2 from the germline V gene are SGHVS and FQNEAQ. The chain's CDR3 is CASSLATRSPYEQYF. As DNA, the CDR3 is TGTGCCAGCAGCTTAGCGACTAGATCCCCCTACGAGCAGTACTTC.

V and J are TRBV14 and TRBJ2-1; no reliable D call. CDR1 and CDR2 from the germline V gene are SGHDN and FVKESK. V was clipped by 0 bases and J by 6 bases, with 0 bases between them. This CDR3 region has 11 residues. The CDR3 protein is CASSQDNEQFF. The CDR3 DNA reads as TGTGCCAGCAGCCAAGACAATGAGCAGTTCTTC. The full variable domain, its missing parts supplied by reference TRBV14 and TRBJ2-1, is EAGVTQFPSHSVIEKGQTVTLRCDPISGHDNLYWYRRVMGKEIKFLLHFVKESKQDESGMPNNRFLAERTGGTYSTLKVQPAELEDSGVYFCASSQDNEQFFGPGTRLTVL.

The rearrangement links TRBV9 to TRBJ2-2; maybe TRBD1 (6 bases). Germline V gene sequence: CDR1 SGDLS, CDR2 YYNGEE. The V and J ends lost 4 bases and 4 bases respectively, with 14 bases between them. The CDR3 sequence is 15 residues long. The CDR3 nucleotides read TGTGCCAGCAGCTTACGGACAGCCAGCACCGGGGAGCTGTTTTTT. Amino acids: CASSLRTASTGELFF.

The rearrangement joins TRBV28 to TRBJ1-4; weak D call: TRBD1 (6 bases). Trimming pared 6 bases from V and 8 bases from J, leaving 22 bases between. CDR3 length equals 16 residues. Germline CDR1 reads MDHEN; CDR2 reads SYDVKM. The CDR3 region has the DNA TGTGCCAGCAGGACATTCCTATCTTCAGGGGAGGAAAAACTGTTTTTT. This gives the protein CASRTFLSSGEEKLFF.

CDR3 nucleotides: TGTGCCAGCAGCCGGGGACTAGCCGGAACCAATGAGCAGTTCTTC. The encoded protein is CASSRGLAGTNEQFF. The chain carries TRBV9 and TRBJ2-1, with 9 nucleotides matching TRBD2. CDR3 size: 15 residues. Germline lookup yields CDR1 SGDLS and CDR2 YYNGEE. J lost 6 bases, V lost 4 bases, and 8 bases had no gene match.

This chain uses TRBV25-1 with TRBJ2-1; D may match TRBD1 or TRBD2 (5 bases each). This CDR3 contains 15 residues. The germline V and J ends were trimmed by 4 bases and 4 bases, with 14 bases remaining between them. The germline V gene has CDR1 MGHDK and CDR2 SYGVNS. CDR3 sequence reads: CASSARGGQYNEQFF. The CDR3 DNA sequence: TGTGCCAGCAGTGCCCGGGGCGGCCAATACAATGAGCAGTTCTTC.

In regard to this clone: Other DNA sequences in this sample translate to the same CDR3. V gene TRBV6-5 combines with J gene TRBJ2-7, with 7 nucleotides matching TRBD1. V lost 6 bases, J lost 2 bases, and 7 bases stayed unmatched. From germline, CDR1 is MNHEY and CDR2 SVGAGI. This CDR3 comprises 14 residues. This CDR3 is CASSPGQATYEQYF. DNA of the CDR3: TGTGCCAGCAGCCCCGGACAGGCGACCTACGAGCAGTACTTC.

The rearrangement uses TRBV27 and TRBJ2-7; 10 nucleotides line up with TRBD2. The germline CDR1 and CDR2 sequences are MNHEY and SMNVEV (reference sequence). This CDR3 has 14 amino acids. The J segment lost 7 bases and the V segment lost 4 bases, leaving 7 bases of the junction unmatched. CDR3 in amino acids: CASSSVSGRREQYF. Written as DNA, the CDR3 is TGTGCCAGCAGTTCGGTTAGCGGGAGGAGGGAGCAGTACTTC.

This chain uses TRBV29-1 with TRBJ2-5; possible D gene TRBD1, 6 bases. CDR3 length: 14 residues. Germline CDR1 reads SQVTM; CDR2 reads ANQGSEA. The germline V and J ends were trimmed by 6 bases and 2 bases, with 16 bases remaining between them. The CDR3 DNA reads TGCAGCGTCCCCCCGGGGACAACTCAAGAGACCCAGTACTTC. Translation: CSVPPGTTQETQYF. Supplemented by reference TRBV29-1 and TRBJ2-5, the full variable domain reads SAVISQKPSRDICQRGTSLTIQCQVDSQVTMMFWYRQQPGQSLTLIATANQGSEATYESGFVIDKFPISRPNLTFSTLTVSNMSPEDSSIYLCSVPPGTTQETQYFGPGTRLLVL.

The chain recombines TRBV2 with TRBJ2-4; 9 bases fit TRBD1. Germline trimming cut 1 base from V and 8 bases from J; bases unmatched to any gene: 12. The germline gives CDR1 SNHLY, CDR2 FYNNEI. CDR3 size: 17 residues. CDR3 sequence: CASSEVPGTGWVDIQYF. The CDR3 bases are TGTGCCAGCAGTGAAGTACCCGGGACAGGGTGGGTTGACATTCAGTACTTC.